These 18 T cell receptor beta chains were sequenced from one sample in a study of human T cells and chemical hapten exposure. Using its own MiXCR run on the RACE reads, TCRdb lists one record per CDR3 protein. The sample has roughly 100,000 distinct CDR3 sequences; just under 9% are singletons. Time point defined: healthy volunteer bleed at 2 weeks. Researchers extracted total RNA from unfractionated whole blood. The sequencing input was whole blood. These receptors were obtained from a female donor in good health. Some clones in this sample may be carry-over from other donors' samples.

This clonotype appeared many times. J is TRBJ2-1 and V is TRBV7-8; the D gene could be TRBD1 or TRBD2 (5 bases each). Looked up from germline, CDR1 is SGHVS and CDR2 is FQNEAQ. This CDR3 is built from 13 residues. V gave up 7 bases and J gave up 4 bases, with 11 bases separating them. This chain's CDR3 is CASTWDHYNEQFF. The CDR3, as DNA: TGTGCCAGCACCTGGGACCATTACAATGAGCAGTTCTTC.

This clonotype was seen at least ten times. The chain is built from TRBV5-4 and TRBJ2-7; no definite D call. CDR1 is SGHNT, CDR2 YYREEE, per germline (reference sequence). The CDR3 covers 14 residues. The germline V and J ends were trimmed by 0 bases and 0 bases, with 7 bases remaining between them. The CDR3 nucleotides read TGTGCCAGCAGCTTGGTTCCCAGCTCCTACGAGCAGTACTTC. It yields the protein CASSLVPSSYEQYF.

This clonotype was found a few times. V gene TRBV20-1 combines with J gene TRBJ1-6; 9 bases agree with TRBD1. V trimming: 3 bases; J trimming: 9 bases; junction bases outside the gene matches: 9. This CDR3 contains 15 residues. Germline V gives CDR1 DFQATT, CDR2 SNEGSKA (reference sequence). CDR3 DNA: TGCAGTGCTAGCGCTACCGGGACAGGGAGTTCACCCCTCCACTTT. It codes for CSASATGTGSSPLHF.

This clonotype was counted a few times. The chain carries TRBV6-2 or TRBV6-3 and TRBJ1-6, with TRBD1 matching over 8 bases. Germline CDR1 MNHEY, CDR2 SVGEGT. The V segment lost 6 bases and the J segment 10 bases; nucleotides outside the gene matches: 14. This CDR3 spans 16 amino acids. The CDR3 is CASSLAETGVFSPLHF. CDR3 DNA sequence: TGTGCCAGCAGCTTGGCGGAGACAGGGGTTTTCTCACCCCTCCACTTT.

Turning to this clonotype: Possible read error: a much larger clone is one base away. The rearrangement links TRBV2 to TRBJ2-3; D possibly matches TRBD1 or TRBD2 (5 bases each). This CDR3 has 15 amino acids. CDR1 SNHLY and CDR2 FYNNEI come from the germline V gene. V was cut by 4 bases and J by 4 bases, with 15 bases left in between. The DNA for the CDR3 is TGTGCCAGCAGTGGTACAGAGGGCAGGGCAGATACGCAGTATTTT. As protein: CASSGTEGRADTQYF.

This clonotype was picked up many times. The V gene is TRBV5-1, the J gene TRBJ2-1, with D tentatively TRBD1 (6 bases). The ends were cut back, 4 bases at V and 4 bases at J, with 9 bases in the middle. This CDR3 has 13 residues. The germline V gene has CDR1 SGHRS and CDR2 YFSETQ. This chain's CDR3 is CASSRDIYNEQFF. The CDR3 coding sequence is TGCGCCAGCAGCCGGGACATATACAATGAGCAGTTCTTC.

This clonotype has at least ten counts. The chain employs TRBV20-1 and TRBJ2-7; no reliable D call. V was trimmed by 6 bases and J by 2 bases, leaving 14 bases between them. The CDR3 consists of 13 residues. The germline V gene has CDR1 DFQATT and CDR2 SNEGSKA (reference sequence). CDR3 loop: CSADRSPAYEQYF. The CDR3 DNA is TGCAGTGCGGACCGATCACCAGCCTACGAGCAGTACTTC.

The sample holds a few counts of this clonotype. The chain combines TRBV29-1 with TRBJ1-5; D is unresolved. The CDR3 runs 12 residues. V lost 0 bases, J lost 12 bases, and 12 bases lay in between. Germline CDR1 SQVTM, CDR2 ANQGSEA. As DNA, the CDR3 is TGCAGCGTTGAAGAGGCCCGGGGAGTCCAGCATTTT. It codes for CSVEEARGVQHF.

Many counts were recorded for this clonotype. The chain employs TRBV12-3 or TRBV12-4 and TRBJ2-3; no firm D call. V gave up 6 bases and J gave up 0 bases, with 4 bases separating them. The CDR3 consists of 12 residues. The CDR3 DNA reads TGTGCCAGCAGCCCTAGCACAGATACGCAGTATTTT. Its protein is CASSPSTDTQYF.

The chain uses TRBV5-1 and TRBJ2-1; D is uncertain. The CDR3 length is 16 residues. The germline V and J ends were trimmed by 0 bases and 7 bases, with 17 bases remaining between them. Per the germline V gene, CDR1 is SGHRS and CDR2 is YFSETQ. The CDR3 DNA reads as TGCGCCAGCAGCTTGGATCCCCCTCCGGTGCAGAATGAGCAGTTCTTC. Translated, it gives CASSLDPPPVQNEQFF.

About this clonotype itself: With a much larger clone just one base away, this may be a read error. The genes are TRBV12-3 or TRBV12-4 and TRBJ2-7, with D tentatively TRBD2 (5 bases). The CDR3 runs 14 residues. Between the trimmed V and J ends, which lost 2 bases and 2 bases, there was a span of 10 bases. CDR3 sequence: CASSLLANPYEQYF. CDR3 sequence (DNA): TGTGCCAGCAGTTTATTAGCGAATCCCTACGAGCAGTACTTC.

This clonotype showed up just a few times. The chain uses TRBV23-1 and TRBJ2-2; D might be TRBD2 (6 bases). TRBV23-1 is recorded as an ORF, its role being uncertain. The germline V and J ends were trimmed by 10 bases and 0 bases, with 15 bases remaining between them. The CDR3 is made up of 15 amino acids. CDR3 residues: CATLDYPTNTGELFF. In nucleotides, the CDR3 is TGCGCCACCCTGGACTACCCAACGAACACCGGGGAGCTGTTTTTT.

This clonotype showed up just a few times. This sequence may be a read error, since a much larger clone differs from it by one base. The chain employs TRBV20-1 and TRBJ1-2, with 7 positions matching TRBD1. CDR1 DFQATT and CDR2 SNEGSKA come from the germline V gene (reference sequence). Germline trimming cut 6 bases from V and 8 bases from J; bases unmatched to any gene: 9. CDR3 length: 12 residues. The CDR3 here is CSANRGCSGYTF. The CDR3 bases are TGCAGTGCGAACAGGGGCTGTAGCGGCTACACCTTC.

This clonotype was picked up many times. The CDR3 bases are TGTGCCAGCAGCCAAAAACAGGGAGGAGGTCCCACTGAAGCTTTCTTT. It yields the protein CASSQKQGGGPTEAFF. The chain employs TRBV3-1 and TRBJ1-1, with D possibly TRBD1 on 6 matching bases. The V end lost 2 bases, the J end lost 4 bases, and 17 bases lay between the germline ends. The CDR3 is 16 amino acids. The V gene's germline CDR1 is LGHDT and CDR2 YNNKEL (reference sequence). The full variable domain, completed using reference TRBV3-1 and TRBJ1-1, is DTAVSQTPKYLVTQMGNDKSIKCEQNLGHDTMYWYKQDSKKFLKIMFSYNNKELIINETVPNRFSPKSPDKAHLNLHINSLELGDSAVYFCASSQKQGGGPTEAFFGQGTRLTVV.

The chain combines TRBV20-1 with TRBJ2-3; D is uncertain. Trimming removed 0 bases from V and 3 bases from J, with 7 bases in between. The CDR3 extends over 13 amino acids. The germline gives CDR1 DFQATT, CDR2 SNEGSKA (reference sequence). CDR3 sequence (DNA): TGCAGTGCTAGAGATACGTTAACAGATACGCAGTATTTT. It yields the protein CSARDTLTDTQYF.

V is TRBV28 and J is TRBJ1-6; D perhaps matches TRBD1 (6 bases). CDR3 length: 16 residues. V gave up 2 bases and J gave up 4 bases, with 12 bases separating them. In germline, CDR1 is MDHEN, CDR2 SYDVKM. In DNA form, the CDR3 reads TGTGCCAGCAGTTTAAGGGGGGAACTTTATAATTCACCCCTCCACTTT. It encodes CASSLRGELYNSPLHF.

This clonotype was seen more than once but under ten times. The chain carries TRBV12-3 or TRBV12-4 and TRBJ1-6; D may be TRBD1 (5 bases). Trimming removed 5 bases from V and 6 bases from J, with 14 bases in between. The length of the CDR3 is 15 residues. The CDR3 DNA sequence: TGTGCCAGCAGTGAGGGACTCCCGGGTAATTCACCCCTCCACTTT. Protein: CASSEGLPGNSPLHF.

There are many counts of this clonotype. The V and J genes are TRBV15 and TRBJ1-4; D is undetermined. The CDR3 sequence is 14 residues long. Between the trimmed V and J ends, which lost 3 bases and 8 bases, there was a span of 13 bases. Germline V gives CDR1 LNHNV, CDR2 YYDKDF (reference sequence). CDR3: CATSSFGVGEKLFF. Written as DNA, the CDR3 is TGTGCCACCAGCAGTTTTGGGGTGGGCGAAAAACTGTTTTTT.